These 32 T cell receptor beta chains came from one sample sequenced in a study of OX40 agonist ivuxolimab in advanced cancers. Using immunoSEQ multiplex PCR, the repertoire was profiled, and TCRdb retains in-frame clones only, with some absent. Among some 12,000 clones listed, approximately 75% were seen once. The starting material was CD4+ or CD8+ T cells sorted from blood, obtained in a trial of the OX40 agonist ivuxolimab. The receptors stem from an adult with an advanced solid tumor such as melanoma, head and neck, liver or kidney cancer.

V gene TRBV7-2 combines with J gene TRBJ1-1, with D possibly being TRBD1 (5 bases). The CDR3 is made up of 16 amino acids. V was clipped by 3 bases and J by 1 base, with 15 bases between them. The germline V gene encodes CDR1 SGHTA and CDR2 FQGNSA. CDR3: CASSLGRVGWNTEAFF. In DNA form, the CDR3 reads TGTGCCAGCAGCTTGGGCAGGGTAGGGTGGAACACTGAAGCTTTCTTT.

V and J are TRBV19 and TRBJ2-5; D unresolved. CDR3 size: 11 residues. V lost 7 bases to trimming and J lost 5 bases, with 8 bases between them. CDR1 and CDR2 (germline): LNHDA, SQIVND (reference sequence). Here the CDR3 DNA reads TGTGCCAGTACCTTCGGGGAGACCCAGTACTTC. Encoded protein: CASTFGETQYF. The variable domain in full, completed from reference TRBV19 and TRBJ2-5, reads DGGITQSPKYLFRKEGQNVTLSCEQNLNHDAMYWYRQDPGQGLRLIYYSQIVNDFQKGDIAEGYSVSREKKESFPLTVTSAQKNPTAFYLCASTFGETQYFGPGTRLLVL.

The chain employs TRBV27 and TRBJ2-7; 11 bases map to TRBD1. The CDR3 length is 14 residues. Germline assignment: CDR1 MNHEY and CDR2 SMNVEV (reference sequence). Trimming took 7 bases from V and 2 from J; bases not matched to a gene: 4. In DNA form, the CDR3 reads TGTGCCAGCAAAATGGGACAGGGGGCCTACGAGCAGTACTTC. This codes for CASKMGQGAYEQYF.

The V and J genes are TRBV6-6 and TRBJ2-3; the match to TRBD2 covers 13 bases. CDR1 and CDR2 (germline): MNHNY, SVGAGI (reference sequence). This CDR3 region has 15 residues. V trimming: 7 bases; J trimming: 11 bases; junction bases outside the gene matches: 12. Written as DNA, the CDR3 is TGTGCCAGCAAACTAGCGGGGGGGCGTTGGAGTGAGCAGTATTTT. This gives the protein CASKLAGGRWSEQYF.

The CDR3 bases are TGTGCCAGCTCCGCACGCTACAATGAGCAGTTCTTC. It yields the protein CASSARYNEQFF. The chain has TRBV27 and TRBJ2-1; D is undetermined. V was shortened by 8 bases and J by 3 bases, with 8 bases between the two germline ends. In germline, CDR1 is MNHEY, CDR2 SMNVEV (reference sequence). The CDR3 has 12 amino acids.

The rearrangement links TRBV9 to TRBJ2-2, with TRBD1 matching over 7 bases. Germline V gene sequence: CDR1 SGDLS, CDR2 YYNGEE. The junction had 8 bases not matched to a gene; V was cut back by 5 bases and J by 4 bases. CDR3 size: 15 residues. CDR3 DNA sequence: TGTGCCAGCAGTGAGGGGGCGGGTACCACCGGGGAGCTGTTTTTT. Encoded protein: CASSEGAGTTGELFF.

V and J are TRBV2 and TRBJ2-7; D call uncertain. V lost 5 bases to trimming and J lost 2 bases, with 10 bases between them. From germline, CDR1 is SNHLY and CDR2 FYNNEI. CDR3 length: 13 amino acids. CDR3 nucleotides: TGTGCCAGCAGTTACGGGCAGGCCTACGAGCAGTACTTC. Amino acid sequence: CASSYGQAYEQYF.

The chain is built from TRBV4-2 and TRBJ2-6, with 9 nucleotides matching TRBD1. Trimming cost V 4 bases and J 0 bases; bases outside gene matches: 10. The CDR3 contains 19 residues. CDR1 and CDR2 (germline): LGHNA, YNFKEQ. The CDR3 coding sequence is TGTGCCAGCAGCCCGCAGTGGGACAGGGTCAGCTCTGGGGCCAACGTCCTGACTTTC. Translating gives CASSPQWDRVSSGANVLTF.

This chain connects TRBV11-2 to TRBJ2-1; a weak D match, TRBD1 (6 bases). Trimming removed 3 bases at V and 2 bases at J, with 11 bases between. This CDR3 contains 15 residues. Looked up from germline, CDR1 is SGHAT and CDR2 is FQNNGV. This chain's CDR3 is CASSLGANAYNEQFF. CDR3 bases: TGTGCCAGCAGCTTGGGGGCAAACGCCTACAATGAGCAGTTCTTC.

The J gene is TRBJ2-7, the V gene TRBV7-8, with 11 bases matching TRBD2. The CDR3 has 18 amino acids. The germline CDR1 and CDR2 sequences are SGHVS and FQNEAQ. The V gene end was trimmed by 1 base and the J gene end by 1 base; junction bases not matched to a gene: 9. CDR3 region: CASSLEALAGAGSYEQYF. DNA for the CDR3: TGTGCCAGCAGCTTAGAGGCACTAGCGGGAGCGGGGTCCTACGAGCAGTACTTC.

The chain carries TRBV28 and TRBJ2-2, with 7 bases matching TRBD1. J lost 6 bases, V lost 5 bases, and 12 bases had no gene match. CDR1 is MDHEN and CDR2 is SYDVKM in the germline V gene. This CDR3 spans 16 amino acids. CDR3 nucleotide sequence: TGTGCCAGCAGTGCCAGCTTTACAGGGGACGCCGGGGAGCTGTTTTTT. This sequence encodes CASSASFTGDAGELFF.

The chain carries TRBV15 and TRBJ2-7; 10 nucleotides line up with TRBD2. The CDR3 loop spans 17 amino acids. Germline lookup yields CDR1 LNHNV and CDR2 YYDKDF (reference sequence). The ends lost 5 bases at V and 1 base at J; junction bases unmatched: 11. The CDR3 protein is CATSRRLVTSGSYEQYF. DNA for the CDR3: TGTGCCACCAGCCGCCGCCTAGTGACTAGCGGGTCCTACGAGCAGTACTTC.

The chain uses TRBV9 and TRBJ2-5; D perhaps matches TRBD2 (5 bases). Germline CDR1 reads SGDLS; CDR2 reads YYNGEE. Between the trimmed V and J ends, which lost 3 bases and 5 bases, there was a span of 14 bases. The CDR3 runs 14 residues. This CDR3 is CASSEGGTDETQYF. The CDR3 DNA follows: TGTGCCAGCAGCGAAGGAGGCACGGATGAGACCCAGTACTTC. Together with reference TRBV9 and TRBJ2-5, the CDR3 gives the full variable domain: DSGVTQTPKHLITATGQRVTLRCSPRSGDLSVYWYQQSLDQGLQFLIQYYNGEERAKGNILERFSAQQFPDLHSELNLSSLELGDSALYFCASSEGGTDETQYFGPGTRLLVL.

The chain's CDR3 is CASRLQGGQPQHF. The CDR3, as DNA: TGTGCCAGCAGGCTCCAGGGTGGTCAGCCCCAGCATTTT. The rearrangement joins TRBV6-1 to TRBJ1-5; the D gene is possibly TRBD1 (5 bases). V lost 6 bases, J lost 6 bases, and 12 bases lay in between. CDR3 length: 13 residues. The V gene's germline CDR1 is MNHNS and CDR2 SASEGT.

The gene calls are TRBV7-2 and TRBJ1-1; D gene ambiguous. Per germline, CDR1 SGHTA and CDR2 FQGNSA. CDR3 length: 17 residues. V was trimmed by 0 bases and J by 1 base, leaving 15 bases between them. The CDR3, as DNA: TGTGCCAGCAGCTTAGCTGAGCCCAGCTTTTGGAACACTGAAGCTTTCTTT. Protein sequence: CASSLAEPSFWNTEAFF. Full variable domain (remainder filled in from reference TRBV7-2 and TRBJ1-1): GAGVSQSPSNKVTEKGKDVELRCDPISGHTALYWYRQSLGQGLEFLIYFQGNSAPDKSGLPSDRFSAERTGGSVSTLTIQRTQQEDSAVYLCASSLAEPSFWNTEAFFGQGTRLTVV.

The rearrangement links TRBV6-1 to TRBJ2-7; 8 nucleotides agree with TRBD2. The CDR3 runs 13 residues. CDR1 and CDR2 (germline): MNHNS, SASEGT. After removal of 10 bases from V and 2 bases from J, the junction contained 7 bases not matched to a gene. The CDR3: CATGPGLAYEQYF. As DNA, the CDR3 is TGTGCCACAGGACCGGGACTAGCCTACGAGCAGTACTTC.

The V and J genes are TRBV9 and TRBJ2-1; tentative D call: TRBD2 (5 bases). The germline V gene has CDR1 SGDLS and CDR2 YYNGEE. CDR3 length: 16 amino acids. V lost 4 bases, J lost 9 bases, and 23 bases lay in between. CDR3 region: CASSPHPGGLSSEQFF. The DNA of the CDR3 is TGTGCCAGCAGCCCTCACCCTGGAGGACTCTCAAGTGAGCAGTTCTTC.

The chain employs TRBV27 and TRBJ2-1; D is possibly TRBD1 (6 bases). There are 16 residues in the CDR3. Germline CDR1 is MNHEY and CDR2 is SMNVEV (reference sequence). Trimming took off 0 bases at V and 1 base at J, with 10 bases between the two ends. The CDR3: CASSLSGTRSYNEQFF. The CDR3 region has the DNA TGTGCCAGCAGTTTATCGGGGACAAGATCCTACAATGAGCAGTTCTTC.

The chain joins TRBV9 to TRBJ2-3, with D tentatively TRBD2 (6 bases). Looked up from germline, CDR1 is SGDLS and CDR2 is YYNGEE. This CDR3 region has 17 residues. Trimming removed 0 bases from V and 3 bases from J, with 17 bases in between. DNA for the CDR3: TGTGCCAGCAGCGTAGCCCACGGGAGCGTCTGGACAGATACGCAGTATTTT. It encodes CASSVAHGSVWTDTQYF.

The J gene is TRBJ1-6, the V gene TRBV28; D is uncertain. V lost 6 bases to trimming and J lost 3 bases, with 6 bases between them. This CDR3 spans 13 amino acids. In germline, CDR1 is MDHEN, CDR2 SYDVKM. CDR3 amino acids: CASSPVYNSPLHF. The DNA of the CDR3 is TGTGCCAGCAGCCCCGTCTATAATTCACCCCTCCACTTT.

This clone is medium-sized in the sample. CDR3 loop: CATTGTATEAFF. For the CDR3, the DNA is TGTGCCACGACAGGGACTGCCACTGAAGCTTTCTTT. The V call is TRBV7-9, the J call TRBJ1-1, with 7 bases that match TRBD1. Trimming took 10 bases from V and 4 from J; bases not matched to a gene: 6. This CDR3 has 12 amino acids. Germline values: CDR1 SEHNR, CDR2 FQNEAQ (reference sequence).

The V gene is TRBV2, the J gene TRBJ2-3; possible D gene TRBD2, 5 bases. The CDR3 is made up of 14 amino acids. The germline V gene encodes CDR1 SNHLY and CDR2 FYNNEI. V lost 8 bases to trimming and J lost 6 bases, with 18 bases between them. In DNA form, the CDR3 reads TGTGCCAGCTTCATAGCGAGAAGTCCTGATACGCAGTATTTT. Protein product: CASFIARSPDTQYF.

This chain connects TRBV7-9 to TRBJ2-5, with 12 bases fitting TRBD1. V shed 5 bases and J 6 bases; nucleotides not matched to a gene: 10. Germline V gene lookup returns CDR1 SEHNR and CDR2 FQNEAQ (reference sequence). The CDR3 is 16 amino acids. This CDR3 is CASSPPRDRGQQTQYF. Here the CDR3 DNA reads TGTGCCAGCAGCCCCCCTAGGGACAGGGGGCAACAGACCCAGTACTTC.

The chain couples TRBV2 to TRBJ1-5, with D maybe TRBD1 (5 bases). V was shortened by 2 bases and J by 6 bases, with 14 bases between the two germline ends. Germline CDR1 SNHLY, CDR2 FYNNEI. The CDR3 runs 15 residues. The CDR3 DNA sequence: TGTGCCAGCAGTGAATGGGGCCCGGAGGGTCAGCCCCAGCATTTT. Encoded protein: CASSEWGPEGQPQHF.

This clone was recorded only once. V gene TRBV27 combines with J gene TRBJ1-2; D is perhaps TRBD1 (5 bases). The CDR3 has 13 residues. Germline loops: CDR1 MNHEY, CDR2 SMNVEV (reference sequence). V was cut by 5 bases and J by 8 bases, with 15 bases left in between. The chain's CDR3 is CASSGGLPEGYTF. The CDR3 DNA follows: TGTGCCAGCAGTGGGGGACTCCCGGAAGGCTACACCTTC.

This clone was counted once. The chain carries TRBV27 and TRBJ1-5; D is unresolved. The germline V gene has CDR1 MNHEY and CDR2 SMNVEV (reference sequence). The V end was cut by 5 bases, the J end by 0 bases, with 11 bases between. This CDR3 is built from 15 residues. For the CDR3, the DNA is TGTGCCAGCAGTACCCGGACGGGTAGCAATCAGCCCCAGCATTTT. Encoded protein: CASSTRTGSNQPQHF.

This chain uses TRBV6-5 with TRBJ1-1; unclear D gene. Per germline, CDR1 MNHEY and CDR2 SVGAGI. V was shortened by 7 bases and J by 6 bases, with 15 bases between the two germline ends. The CDR3 runs 13 residues. The CDR3 DNA reads TGTGCCAGCAACCCCTCTGATCTAGCTGAAGCTTTCTTT. This codes for CASNPSDLAEAFF.

This clone has a single count. J is TRBJ2-5 and V is TRBV27; D is ambiguous. V lost 2 bases, J lost 1 base, and 5 bases lay in between. This CDR3 comprises 13 residues. Germline-derived CDR1 and CDR2 are MNHEY and SMNVEV (reference sequence). The CDR3 spells CASSLNRQETQYF. The DNA for the CDR3 is TGTGCCAGCAGTTTAAATCGCCAAGAGACCCAGTACTTC.

This sequence joins TRBV7-9 and TRBJ2-1; TRBD2 matches 8 bases. Germline lookup yields CDR1 SEHNR and CDR2 FQNEAQ (reference sequence). The ends lost 5 bases at V and 6 bases at J; junction bases unmatched: 15. This CDR3 spans 17 amino acids. CDR3 DNA sequence: TGTGCCAGCAGCCACCCAAATAGGTACCTAGCGGGCAATGAGCAGTTCTTC. It is translated as CASSHPNRYLAGNEQFF. Filled out from reference TRBV7-9 and TRBJ2-1, the complete variable domain reads DTGVSQNPRHKITKRGQNVTFRCDPISEHNRLYWYRQTLGQGPEFLTYFQNEAQLEKSRLLSDRFSAERPKGSFSTLEIQRTEQGDSAMYLCASSHPNRYLAGNEQFFGPGTRLTVL.

This clone is classed as medium-sized. The chain joins TRBV28 to TRBJ1-2, with 8 bases lining up with TRBD1. CDR1 MDHEN and CDR2 SYDVKM come from the germline V gene. There are 15 residues in the CDR3. J gave up 4 bases and V 5 bases, and 9 bases lay outside the gene matches. CDR3 nucleotides: TGTGCCAGCAGTGTACAGGGGGAAGGGATCTATGGCTACACCTTC. Translating it yields CASSVQGEGIYGYTF.

This sequence joins TRBV4-1 and TRBJ2-7; D might be TRBD1 (5 bases). In germline, CDR1 is MGHRA, CDR2 YSYEKL. V was clipped by 1 base and J by 2 bases, with 12 bases between them. This CDR3 is built from 15 residues. The CDR3 DNA is TGCGCCAGCAGCCAAGCACAAGCAGGGCCCTACGAGCAGTACTTC. Translating it yields CASSQAQAGPYEQYF.

The chain combines TRBV2 with TRBJ1-5, with D uncertain. The germline V and J ends were trimmed by 1 base and 3 bases, with 4 bases remaining between them. Per the germline V gene, CDR1 is SNHLY and CDR2 is FYNNEI. The CDR3 length is 13 residues. The CDR3 here is CASSEENNQPQHF. The CDR3, as DNA: TGTGCCAGCAGTGAAGAAAACAATCAGCCCCAGCATTTT.